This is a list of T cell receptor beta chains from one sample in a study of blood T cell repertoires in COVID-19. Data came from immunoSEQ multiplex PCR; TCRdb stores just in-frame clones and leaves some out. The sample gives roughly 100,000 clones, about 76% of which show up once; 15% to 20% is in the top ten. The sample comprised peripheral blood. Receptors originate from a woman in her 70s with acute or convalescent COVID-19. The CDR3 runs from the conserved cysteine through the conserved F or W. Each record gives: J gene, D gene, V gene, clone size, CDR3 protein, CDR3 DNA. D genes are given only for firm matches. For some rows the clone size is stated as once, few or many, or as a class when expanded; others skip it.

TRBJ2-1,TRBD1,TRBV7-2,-,CASKPGQRNNEQFF,TGTGCCAGCAAACCGGGACAGAGAAACAATGAGCAGTTCTTC
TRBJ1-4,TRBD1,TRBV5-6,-,CASSLAPGGENEKLFF,TGTGCCAGCAGCTTGGCCCCAGGGGGAGAGAATGAAAAACTGTTTTTT
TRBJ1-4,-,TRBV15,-,CATSRDRALSANEKLFF,TGTGCCACCAGCAGAGATCGTGCACTTTCGGCTAATGAAAAACTGTTTTTT
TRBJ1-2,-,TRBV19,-,CASSSFLSGTYGYTF,TGTGCCAGTAGTTCCTTCCTTTCTGGCACCTATGGCTACACCTTC
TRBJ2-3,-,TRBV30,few,CAWVRVGGRTDTQYF,TGTGCCTGGGTTAGGGTGGGGGGTCGCACAGATACGCAGTATTTT
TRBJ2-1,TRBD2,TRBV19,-,CASSITRGGADEQFF,TGTGCCAGTAGTATTACCCGCGGGGGGGCTGATGAGCAGTTCTTC
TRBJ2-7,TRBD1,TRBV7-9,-,CASSQGQGIFYEQYF,TGTGCCAGCAGCCAAGGACAGGGTATCTTCTACGAGCAGTACTTC
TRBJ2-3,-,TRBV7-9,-,CASSFPLDPTHTQYF,TGTGCCAGCAGCTTTCCACTAGACCCAACCCATACGCAGTATTTT
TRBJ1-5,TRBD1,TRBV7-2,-,CASSIGTGENSNQPQHF,TGTGCCAGCAGCATCGGGACAGGGGAAAATAGCAATCAGCCCCAGCATTTT
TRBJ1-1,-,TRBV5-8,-,CASSRQVMGRDTEAFF,TGTGCCAGCAGCCGACAGGTTATGGGCCGGGACACTGAAGCTTTCTTT
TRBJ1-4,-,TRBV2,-,CASSLGRQLGEKLFF,TGTGCCAGCAGTCTGGGAAGACAGCTCGGTGAAAAACTGTTTTTT
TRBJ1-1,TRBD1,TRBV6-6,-,CASRRRTGGVKGMNTEAFF,TGTGCCAGCAGACGACGGACAGGGGGCGTAAAGGGAATGAACACTGAAGCTTTCTTT
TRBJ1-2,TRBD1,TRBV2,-,CASSEDRINYGYTF,TGTGCCAGCAGTGAGGACAGGATTAACTATGGCTACACCTTC
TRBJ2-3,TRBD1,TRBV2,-,CASSVDRAADTQYF,TGTGCCAGCAGTGTTGACAGGGCCGCAGATACGCAGTATTTT
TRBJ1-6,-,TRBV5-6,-,CASSSPVGQWNLSPLHF,TGTGCCAGCAGCTCGCCCGTCGGACAGTGGAATCTTTCACCCCTCCACTTT
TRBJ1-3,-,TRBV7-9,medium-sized,CASSLQAGTGNTIYF,TGTGCCAGCAGCTTACAGGCCGGGACTGGAAACACCATATATTTT
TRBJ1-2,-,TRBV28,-,CASSGQGGYYGYTF,TGTGCCAGCAGTGGGCAGGGAGGTTACTATGGCTACACCTTC
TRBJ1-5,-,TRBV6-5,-,CASSYSSSGFQPQHF,TGTGCCAGCAGTTACTCGAGTTCGGGGTTTCAGCCCCAGCATTTT
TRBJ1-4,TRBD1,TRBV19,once,CASRTGPTNEKLFF,TGTGCCAGTAGGACAGGGCCAACTAATGAAAAACTGTTTTTT
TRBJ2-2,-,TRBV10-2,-,CASIGTSGTGELFF,TGCGCCAGTATAGGAACATCGGGGACCGGGGAGCTGTTTTTT
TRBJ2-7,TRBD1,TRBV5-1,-,CASSLVFGQGGEQYF,TGCGCCAGCAGCTTGGTTTTCGGACAGGGGGGCGAGCAGTACTTC
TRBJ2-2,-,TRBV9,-,CASSLRGGFTGELFF,TGTGCCAGCAGCCTCCGAGGGGGTTTCACCGGGGAGCTGTTTTTT
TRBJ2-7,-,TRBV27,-,CASSLSGTPYEQYF,TGTGCCAGCAGTTTGTCCGGGACACCTTACGAGCAGTACTTC
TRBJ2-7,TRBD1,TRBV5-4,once,CASSLGGQGTYEQYF,TGTGCCAGCAGCTTGGGGGGACAGGGCACCTACGAGCAGTACTTC
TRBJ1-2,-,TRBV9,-,CASSLQGGRYGYTF,TGTGCCAGCAGCCTACAGGGTGGTCGCTATGGCTACACCTTC
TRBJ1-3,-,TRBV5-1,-,CASSLSGTPGHSGNTIYF,TGCGCCAGCAGCTTGTCCGGGACTCCTGGCCACTCTGGAAACACCATATATTTT
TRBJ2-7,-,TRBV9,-,CASQAPGSYEQYF,TGTGCCAGCCAAGCCCCGGGGAGTTACGAGCAGTACTTC
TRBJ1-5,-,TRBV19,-,CASSITGRNLPQHF,TGTGCCAGTAGTATAACAGGTCGAAATCTGCCCCAGCATTTT
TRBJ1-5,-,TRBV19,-,CASSMTDYSNQPQHF,TGTGCCAGTAGTATGACAGATTATAGCAATCAGCCCCAGCATTTT
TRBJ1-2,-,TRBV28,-,CASSRDKANYGYTF,TGTGCCAGCAGTAGAGACAAAGCTAACTATGGCTACACCTTC
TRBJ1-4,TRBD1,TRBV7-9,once,CASSQRQGANEKLFF,TGTGCCAGCAGCCAGCGACAGGGAGCTAATGAAAAACTGTTTTTT
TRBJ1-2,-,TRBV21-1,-,CASSKTLGRDRIFYGYTF,TGTGCCAGCAGCAAAACCCTAGGTCGGGACAGGATCTTCTATGGCTACACCTTC
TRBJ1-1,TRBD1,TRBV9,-,CASSVETGRNTEAFF,TGTGCCAGCAGCGTAGAGACAGGGAGGAACACTGAAGCTTTCTTT
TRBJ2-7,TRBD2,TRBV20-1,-,CSASYLGTSGGASSYEQYF,TGCAGTGCTAGTTACTTAGGGACTAGCGGGGGGGCGAGCTCCTACGAGCAGTACTTC
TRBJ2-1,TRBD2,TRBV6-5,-,CASSSTSGGDYNEQFF,TGTGCCAGCAGTTCGACCAGCGGGGGGGACTACAATGAGCAGTTCTTC
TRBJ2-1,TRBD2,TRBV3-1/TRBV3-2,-,CASSQVTGSGAYNEQFF,TGTGCCAGCAGCCAAGTTACCGGTAGCGGGGCCTACAATGAGCAGTTCTTC
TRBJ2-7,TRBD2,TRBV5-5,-,CASSLAPAAGGHYEQYF,TGTGCCAGCAGCTTGGCCCCGGCAGCGGGGGGCCACTACGAGCAGTACTTC
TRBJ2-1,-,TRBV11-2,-,CASSLAARANEQFF,TGTGCCAGCAGTCTCGCGGCCAGGGCAAATGAGCAGTTCTTC